The present TCR beta chain was sequenced within a study of radiotherapy plus CTLA-4 blockade in lung cancer. Across the whole study: Among patients, roughly 18% showed objective responses, and approximately 30% had disease control.

Germline V gives CDR1 SGHNT, CDR2 YENEEA. The CDR3 has 14 residues. The V and J ends lost 3 bases and 1 base, in that order; junction bases with no gene match: 1. Sequencing used immunoSEQ multiplex PCR; TCRdb keeps in-frame clones, though not all of them. The table includes some 110,000 clones, roughly 74% detected once. Broader study findings: Clones derived from tumor TCRs expanded in blood after radiotherapy plus ipilimumab.

As to this clone: Its antigen is not known. Additional DNA sequences in this sample encode the identical CDR3.

This receptor was taken from a human donor with non-small cell lung cancer who had a partial response to radiotherapy plus ipilimumab. The chain employs TRBV11-3 and TRBJ2-7, with 9 bases matching TRBD2. The sample consisted of peripheral blood, taken from a patient treated with radiotherapy plus ipilimumab. CDR3 in DNA: TGTGCCAGCAGCTTGACTAGCGGATCCTACGAGCAGTACTTC. This codes for CASSLTSGSYEQYF.